This TCR beta chain is from a study of cytomegalovirus exposure and HLA in healthy donors. Study in general: When 398 donors were genotyped, roughly 82% of them were found to fall in the Caucasian-associated ancestry cluster.

Comments on this clone: Its specificity is not known.

In the PCR, 60 Vbeta and 13 Jbeta primers were used. The protocol was immunoSEQ multiplex PCR, while the TCRdb copy is restricted to in-frame clones and leaves out a portion. The table shows approximately 100,000 clones, with 60% to 75% occurring only once. Study findings and constraints: Analysis was carried out at a later point, and it linked a missense DCLRE1C variant to TCR beta V- and J-gene trimming.

The CDR3 has 15 residues. V was trimmed by 6 bases and J by 0 bases, leaving 12 bases between them. Germline CDR1 MNHNY, CDR2 SVGAGI (reference sequence). This clonotype originated in a man in his fifties or sixties in good health and CMV-seronegative. The chain joins TRBV6-6 to TRBJ1-3; D unresolved. The sequenced sample was PBMCs. The CDR3: CASRLQDNSGNTIYF. DNA of the CDR3: TGTGCCAGCAGACTTCAGGATAACTCTGGAAACACCATATATTTT.